The present entry profiles one T cell receptor (beta chain) with its context. Its antigen is undetermined. The sample is drawn from a study of regulatory T cells in long-lasting Graves disease. HTBI primers from iRepertoire and Arm-PCR of CDR3 regions yielded the TCR beta libraries. TCRdb ran MiXCR on the multiplex PCR reads and lists one entry per CDR3 protein. Of under 500,000 distinct CDR3 sequences in the sample, about 20% were seen once. Study-wide points: Researchers examined only peripheral blood and not thyroid tissue. Small sample size may have lowered accuracy.

Time point specified: persistent/refractory GD, antithyroid drugs over 5 years with positive TRAb. Making the TCR library involved RNA that had been extracted from PBMCs. Around 8.2 milliliters of peripheral blood went into EDTA tubes. The V end lost 5 bases, the J end lost 8 bases, and 18 bases lay between the germline ends. This CDR3 is built from 14 residues. Looked up from germline, CDR1 is MNHNS and CDR2 is SASEGT. This sequence was found in a female donor with Graves disease. The chain is built from TRBV6-1 and TRBJ1-1, with D possibly being TRBD1 (5 bases). The sequenced sample was peripheral blood mononuclear cells (PBMCs), obtained when the disease was refractory, from a patient treated with antithyroid drugs. The CDR3 nucleotides are TGTGCCAGCAGTACCACGGATGGGGGTCTCGAAGCTTTCTTT. This gives the protein CASSTTDGGLEAFF.